This entry lists 18 T cell receptor beta chains sequenced from one sample in a study of T cells after yellow fever vaccination. TCRdb redid the calling of the 5' RACE reads with MiXCR, one entry per CDR3 protein. Of around 27,000 distinct CDR3 sequences detected, around 4.3% appear once; the ten largest clones hold approximately 49%. Sequencing was performed on CD8+ T cells sorted from PBMCs, taken 5 days after the yellow fever booster vaccination. The receptors derive from a young man who received the YFV17D yellow fever vaccine.

This clonotype was counted many times. The CDR3 DNA is TGTGCCTGGAGTGTTCCGGGAAGCTACGAGCAGTACTTC. Its protein product is CAWSVPGSYEQYF. J is TRBJ2-7 and V is TRBV30; tentatively, D is TRBD2 (5 bases). The CDR3 totals 13 residues. V dropped 0 bases and J dropped 3 bases, with 9 bases sitting between them. Germline V lookup: CDR1 GTSNPN, CDR2 SVGIG (reference sequence).

This clonotype was detected ten times or more. This chain uses TRBV9 with TRBJ2-7; 10 bases map to TRBD2. CDR1 is SGDLS, CDR2 YYNGEE, per germline. The CDR3 runs 16 residues. The V and J ends lost 0 bases and 4 bases, in that order; junction bases with no gene match: 7. The CDR3 region is CASSVGSSGSFYEQYF. For the CDR3, the DNA is TGTGCCAGCAGCGTAGGGTCTAGCGGGAGTTTTTACGAGCAGTACTTC.

At least ten counts were recorded for this clonotype. The V gene is TRBV6-2 or TRBV6-3, the J gene TRBJ2-1; TRBD1 agrees at 7 bases. Per germline, CDR1 MNHEY and CDR2 SVGEGT. CDR3 size: 16 residues. The junction had 8 bases not matched to a gene; V was cut back by 6 bases and J by 0 bases. CDR3 bases: TGTGCCAGCAGCCCCCTCAGGGGGAGCTCCTACAATGAGCAGTTCTTC. Its protein is CASSPLRGSSYNEQFF.

There are many counts of this clonotype. CDR3 coding DNA: TGCAGTGCTACTGACCGGGGGGCGGATCAGCCCCAGCATTTT. Translated: CSATDRGADQPQHF. V is TRBV20-1 and J is TRBJ1-5, with D maybe TRBD1 (6 bases). V was cut by 4 bases and J by 5 bases, with 15 bases left in between. The germline gives CDR1 DFQATT, CDR2 SNEGSKA (reference sequence). The CDR3 consists of 14 residues.

Ten or more counts support this clonotype. CDR3 sequence (DNA): TGTGCCAGCAGCCAAGAGGTTGGACTAGCGGGAACGACAGATACGCAGTATTTT. It encodes CASSQEVGLAGTTDTQYF. V usage is TRBV3-1 and J usage is TRBJ2-3, with 12 nucleotides matching TRBD2. The V segment lost 0 bases and the J segment 3 bases; nucleotides outside the gene matches: 7. CDR1 LGHDT and CDR2 YNNKEL come from the germline V gene (reference sequence). The CDR3 extends over 18 amino acids.

This clonotype was detected ten times or more. The chain has TRBV27 and TRBJ2-7, with D tentatively TRBD1 (7 bases). Per germline, CDR1 MNHEY and CDR2 SMNVEV (reference sequence). This CDR3 spans 14 amino acids. Trimming cost V 5 bases and J 4 bases, with 15 bases left between them. The chain's CDR3 is CASSVSRGRYEQYF. The CDR3 region has the DNA TGTGCCAGCAGTGTAAGCAGGGGGAGGTACGAGCAGTACTTC.

In this sample, this clonotype turned up many times. This chain uses TRBV5-1 with TRBJ1-5; maybe TRBD1 (5 bases). CDR3 size: 18 residues. V was trimmed by 8 bases and J by 4 bases, leaving 28 bases between them. From germline, CDR1 is SGHRS and CDR2 YFSETQ. The CDR3 region is CASHLGIGALVGNQPQHF. In nucleotides, the CDR3 is TGCGCCAGTCACCTCGGTATTGGGGCCCTCGTTGGTAATCAGCCCCAGCATTTT. The full variable domain, rest sourced from reference TRBV5-1 and TRBJ1-5, is KAGVTQTPRYLIKTRGQQVTLSCSPISGHRSVSWYQQTPGQGLQFLFEYFSETQRNKGNFPGRFSGRQFSNSRSEMNVSTLELGDSALYLCASHLGIGALVGNQPQHFGDGTRLSIL.

The gene calls are TRBV7-9 and TRBJ2-7; D may match TRBD1 or TRBD2 (5 bases each). The CDR3 contains 12 residues. Germline values: CDR1 SEHNR, CDR2 FQNEAQ (reference sequence). V was cut by 5 bases and J by 6 bases, with 11 bases left in between. The CDR3 region is CASSRGEGEQYF. CDR3 nucleotides: TGTGCCAGCAGCCGGGGCGAGGGCGAGCAGTACTTC.

This clonotype has a count of ten or more. The chain is built from TRBV29-1 and TRBJ2-7; D possibly uses TRBD1 or TRBD2 (5 bases each). The V end was cut by 0 bases, the J end by 4 bases, with 10 bases between. Germline V gene lookup returns CDR1 SQVTM and CDR2 ANQGSEA. The CDR3 consists of 13 residues. The CDR3 DNA reads as TGCAGCGTTGAAGATGGCAGGGAGTACGAGCAGTACTTC. Residues: CSVEDGREYEQYF.

This sequence joins TRBV5-1 and TRBJ2-7; 11 nucleotides line up with TRBD1. The J segment lost 7 bases and the V segment lost 0 bases, leaving 9 bases of the junction unmatched. Looked up from germline, CDR1 is SGHRS and CDR2 is YFSETQ. The CDR3 runs 16 residues. Written as DNA, the CDR3 is TGCGCCAGCAGCTTGGCCCCCGGACAGGGGGCTGGGGAGCAGTACTTC. Translated: CASSLAPGQGAGEQYF. The full variable domain, rest sourced from reference TRBV5-1 and TRBJ2-7, is KAGVTQTPRYLIKTRGQQVTLSCSPISGHRSVSWYQQTPGQGLQFLFEYFSETQRNKGNFPGRFSGRQFSNSRSEMNVSTLELGDSALYLCASSLAPGQGAGEQYFGPGTRLTVT.

At least ten counts were recorded for this clonotype. The V gene is TRBV2, the J gene TRBJ2-3; TRBD2 agrees at 10 bases. This CDR3 is built from 14 residues. Per germline, CDR1 SNHLY and CDR2 FYNNEI. The junction had 7 bases not matched to a gene; V was cut back by 9 bases and J by 4 bases. CDR3 residues: CASGLAEDPDTQYF. DNA of the CDR3: TGTGCCAGTGGACTAGCGGAAGACCCAGATACGCAGTATTTT.

This clonotype was seen repeatedly, ten times or more. The genes are TRBV4-3 and TRBJ2-2; TRBD2 aligns across 7 bases. Germline trimming cut 0 bases from V and 12 bases from J; bases unmatched to any gene: 7. Germline CDR1 reads LGHNA; CDR2 reads YSLEER. The CDR3 sequence is 14 residues long. The CDR3, as DNA: TGCGCCAGCAGCCAAGATTTGGGGGGGGAAAAGCTGTTTTTT. This encodes CASSQDLGGEKLFF.

There are many counts of this clonotype. The chain couples TRBV7-8 to TRBJ2-5; D unclear. Trimming took off 5 bases at V and 1 base at J, with 20 bases between the two ends. The CDR3 consists of 17 residues. Germline V CDR1 and CDR2: SGHVS, FQNEAQ. The CDR3 DNA is TGTGCCAGCAGCCGTGACTCCGGCAGCCCTATCCAAGAGACCCAGTACTTC. Translation: CASSRDSGSPIQETQYF.

This clonotype was recorded many times. CDR3 DNA sequence: TGTGCCAGCAGCTTCCCCGAGCTGTTTTTT. Amino acid sequence: CASSFPELFF. The gene calls are TRBV7-9 and TRBJ2-2; unclear D gene. The CDR3 sequence is 10 residues long. CDR1 is SEHNR, CDR2 FQNEAQ, per germline (reference sequence). V shed 3 bases and J shed 11 bases, with 4 bases lying between them.

This clonotype was detected many times. The chain is built from TRBV5-6 and TRBJ2-1; 12 nucleotides agree with TRBD2. With V trimmed by 8 bases and J by 7 bases, 10 bases remained unmatched. This CDR3 comprises 15 residues. Per the germline V gene, CDR1 is SGHDT and CDR2 is YYEEEE. CDR3 residues: CARTSGSGSGNEQFF. In DNA form, the CDR3 reads TGTGCCAGGACTAGCGGGAGCGGGAGTGGAAATGAGCAGTTCTTC.

This clonotype was seen ten or more times. The chain is built from TRBV16 and TRBJ2-3, with a tentative D call TRBD1 (5 bases). The CDR3 has 13 residues. V was trimmed by 5 bases and J by 4 bases, leaving 10 bases between them. Germline V gene lookup returns CDR1 KGHSY and CDR2 FQNENV. The CDR3 loop is CASSKTAPDTQYF. As DNA, the CDR3 is TGTGCCAGCAGCAAGACAGCACCAGATACGCAGTATTTT.

This clonotype was counted ten times or more. The chain employs TRBV7-6 and TRBJ2-7, with TRBD2 matching over 12 bases. With V trimmed by 5 bases and J by 4 bases, 6 bases remained unmatched. The germline gives CDR1 SGHVS, CDR2 FNYEAQ. The CDR3 length is 15 residues. CDR3 loop: CASSPSLAGGYEQYF. DNA for the CDR3: TGTGCCAGCAGCCCCTCACTAGCGGGAGGATACGAGCAGTACTTC. Using reference TRBV7-6 and TRBJ2-7 for the parts outside the CDR3, the full variable domain is GAGVSQSPRYKVTKRGQDVALRCDPISGHVSLYWYRQALGQGPEFLTYFNYEAQQDKSGLPNDRFSAERPEGSISTLTIQRTEQRDSAMYRCASSPSLAGGYEQYFGPGTRLTVT.

Ten or more counts support this clonotype. V gene TRBV9 combines with J gene TRBJ2-3; 8 nucleotides align to TRBD1. This CDR3 is built from 13 residues. Trimming took 8 bases from V and 1 from J; bases not matched to a gene: 3. Germline V gives CDR1 SGDLS, CDR2 YYNGEE. The CDR3 DNA follows: TGTGCCAGTTCACAGGGGGGCACAGATACGCAGTATTTT. Protein: CASSQGGTDTQYF.